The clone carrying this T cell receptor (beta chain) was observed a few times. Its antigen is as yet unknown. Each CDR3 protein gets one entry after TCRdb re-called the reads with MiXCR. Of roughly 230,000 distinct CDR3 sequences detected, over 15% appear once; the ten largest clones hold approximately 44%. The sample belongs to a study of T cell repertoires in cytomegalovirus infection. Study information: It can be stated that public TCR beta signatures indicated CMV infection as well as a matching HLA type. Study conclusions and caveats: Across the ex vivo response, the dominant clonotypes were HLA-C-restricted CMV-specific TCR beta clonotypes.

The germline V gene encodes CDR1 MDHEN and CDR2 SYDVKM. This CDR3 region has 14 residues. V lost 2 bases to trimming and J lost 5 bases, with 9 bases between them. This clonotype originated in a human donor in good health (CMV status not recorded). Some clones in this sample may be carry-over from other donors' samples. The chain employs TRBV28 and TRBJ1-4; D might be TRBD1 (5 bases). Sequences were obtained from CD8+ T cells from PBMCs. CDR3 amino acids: CASSLNRLNEKLFF. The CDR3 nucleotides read TGTGCCAGCAGTTTAAACAGGCTAAATGAAAAACTGTTTTTT.